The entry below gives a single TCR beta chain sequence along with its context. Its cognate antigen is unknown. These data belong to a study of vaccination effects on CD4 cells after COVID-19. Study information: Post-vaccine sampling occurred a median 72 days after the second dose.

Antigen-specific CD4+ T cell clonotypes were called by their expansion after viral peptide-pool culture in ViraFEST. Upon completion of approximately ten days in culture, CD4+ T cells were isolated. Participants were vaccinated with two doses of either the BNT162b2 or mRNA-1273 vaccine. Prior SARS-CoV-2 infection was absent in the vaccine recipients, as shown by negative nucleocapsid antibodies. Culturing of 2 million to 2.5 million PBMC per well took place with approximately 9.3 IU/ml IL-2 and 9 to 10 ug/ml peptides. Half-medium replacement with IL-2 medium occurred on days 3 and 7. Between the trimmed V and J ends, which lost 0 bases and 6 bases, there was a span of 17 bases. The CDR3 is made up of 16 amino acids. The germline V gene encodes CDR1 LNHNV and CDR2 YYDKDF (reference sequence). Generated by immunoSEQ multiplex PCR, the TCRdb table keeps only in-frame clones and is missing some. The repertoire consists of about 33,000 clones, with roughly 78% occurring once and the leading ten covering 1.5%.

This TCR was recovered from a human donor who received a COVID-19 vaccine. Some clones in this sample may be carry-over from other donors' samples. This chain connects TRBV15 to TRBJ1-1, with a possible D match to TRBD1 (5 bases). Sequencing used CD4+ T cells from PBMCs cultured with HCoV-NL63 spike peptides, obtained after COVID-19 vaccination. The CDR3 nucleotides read TGTGCCACCAGCAGAGATTTTCGGGACGACGTCTCTGAAGCTTTCTTT. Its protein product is CATSRDFRDDVSEAFF.